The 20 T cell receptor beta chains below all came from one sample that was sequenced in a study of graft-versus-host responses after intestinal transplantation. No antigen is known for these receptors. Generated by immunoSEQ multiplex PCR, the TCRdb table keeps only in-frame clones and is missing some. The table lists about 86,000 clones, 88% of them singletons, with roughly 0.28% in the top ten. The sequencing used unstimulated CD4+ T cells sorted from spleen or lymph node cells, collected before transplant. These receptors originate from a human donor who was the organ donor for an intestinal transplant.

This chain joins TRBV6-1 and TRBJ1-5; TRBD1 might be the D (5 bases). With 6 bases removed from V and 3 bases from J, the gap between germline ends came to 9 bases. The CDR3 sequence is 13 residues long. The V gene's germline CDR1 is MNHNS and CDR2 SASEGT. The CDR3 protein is CASRQVFNQPQHF. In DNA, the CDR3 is TGTGCCAGCAGACAGGTTTTCAATCAGCCCCAGCATTTT.

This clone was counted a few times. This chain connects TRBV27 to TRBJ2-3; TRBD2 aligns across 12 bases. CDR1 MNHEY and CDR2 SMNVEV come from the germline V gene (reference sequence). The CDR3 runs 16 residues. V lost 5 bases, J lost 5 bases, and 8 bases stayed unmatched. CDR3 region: CASSPGPGLAGDTQYF. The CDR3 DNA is TGTGCCAGCAGTCCGGGGCCGGGACTAGCGGGAGATACGCAGTATTTT.

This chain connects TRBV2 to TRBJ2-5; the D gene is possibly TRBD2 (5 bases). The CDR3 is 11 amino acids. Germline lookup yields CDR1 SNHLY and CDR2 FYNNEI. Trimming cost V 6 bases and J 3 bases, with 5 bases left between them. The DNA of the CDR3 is TGTGCCAGCAGCGGGGAAGAGACCCAGTACTTC. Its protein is CASSGEETQYF.

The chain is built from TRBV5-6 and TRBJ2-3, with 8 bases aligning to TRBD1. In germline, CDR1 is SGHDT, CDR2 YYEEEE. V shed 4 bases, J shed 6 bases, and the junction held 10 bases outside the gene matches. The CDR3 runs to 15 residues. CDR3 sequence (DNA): TGTGCCAGCAGCGCCGGGACAGGCGGTGCGGATACGCAGTATTTT. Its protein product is CASSAGTGGADTQYF.

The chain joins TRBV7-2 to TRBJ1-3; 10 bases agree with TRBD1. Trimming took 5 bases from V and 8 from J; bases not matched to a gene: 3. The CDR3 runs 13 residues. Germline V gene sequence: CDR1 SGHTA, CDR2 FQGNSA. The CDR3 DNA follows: TGTGCCAGCAGCAGAGACAGGGGGCACACCATATATTTT. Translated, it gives CASSRDRGHTIYF. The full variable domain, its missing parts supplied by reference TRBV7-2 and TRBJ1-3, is GAGVSQSPSNKVTEKGKDVELRCDPISGHTALYWYRQSLGQGLEFLIYFQGNSAPDKSGLPSDRFSAERTGGSVSTLTIQRTQQEDSAVYLCASSRDRGHTIYFGEGSWLTVV.

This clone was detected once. The CDR3 protein is CASMTSGAGELFF. The CDR3 DNA is TGTGCCAGCATGACTAGCGGGGCCGGGGAGCTGTTTTTT. This chain uses TRBV28 with TRBJ2-2; 11 positions match TRBD2. The CDR3 runs to 13 residues. The V and J ends lost 7 bases and 6 bases, in that order; junction bases with no gene match: 1. The germline gives CDR1 MDHEN, CDR2 SYDVKM.

CDR3 sequence: CASSQLIGTGLGTEAFF. The DNA for the CDR3 is TGCGCCAGCAGCCAACTGATCGGGACAGGGTTGGGCACTGAAGCTTTCTTT. The J gene is TRBJ1-1, the V gene TRBV4-1, with 9 bases aligning to TRBD1. CDR1 and CDR2 (germline): MGHRA, YSYEKL. J was trimmed by 4 bases and V by 2 bases; bases with no gene match: 11. CDR3 length equals 17 residues.

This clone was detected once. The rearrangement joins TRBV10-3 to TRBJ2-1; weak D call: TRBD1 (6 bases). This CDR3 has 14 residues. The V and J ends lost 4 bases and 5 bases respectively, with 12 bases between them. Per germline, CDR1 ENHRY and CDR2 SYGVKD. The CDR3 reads CAISVTGLDNEQFF. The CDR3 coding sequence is TGTGCCATCAGTGTAACAGGGCTGGACAATGAGCAGTTCTTC.

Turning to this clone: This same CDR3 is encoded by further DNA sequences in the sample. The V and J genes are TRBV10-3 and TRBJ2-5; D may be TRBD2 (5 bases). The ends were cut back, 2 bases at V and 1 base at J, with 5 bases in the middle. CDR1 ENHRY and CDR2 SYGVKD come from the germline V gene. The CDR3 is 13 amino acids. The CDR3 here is CAISEGLQETQYF. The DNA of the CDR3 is TGTGCCATCAGTGAGGGACTCCAAGAGACCCAGTACTTC.

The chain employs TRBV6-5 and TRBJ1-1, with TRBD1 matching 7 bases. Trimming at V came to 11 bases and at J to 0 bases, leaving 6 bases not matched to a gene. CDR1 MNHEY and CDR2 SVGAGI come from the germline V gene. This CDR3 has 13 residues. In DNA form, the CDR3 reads TGTGCCTCTCACAGGGGTGTGAACACTGAAGCTTTCTTT. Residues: CASHRGVNTEAFF.

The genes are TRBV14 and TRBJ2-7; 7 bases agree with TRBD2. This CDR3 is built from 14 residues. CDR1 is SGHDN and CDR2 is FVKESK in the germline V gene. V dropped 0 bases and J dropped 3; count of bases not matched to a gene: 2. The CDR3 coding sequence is TGTGCCAGCAGCCAAGACAGGGAGGGCTACGAGCAGTACTTC. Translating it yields CASSQDREGYEQYF.

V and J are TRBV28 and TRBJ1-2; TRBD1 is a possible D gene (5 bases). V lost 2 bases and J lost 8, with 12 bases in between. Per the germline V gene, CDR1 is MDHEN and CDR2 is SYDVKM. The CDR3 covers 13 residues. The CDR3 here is CASSLPLRGGYTF. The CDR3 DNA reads TGTGCCAGCAGTTTACCCCTTAGGGGAGGCTACACCTTC.

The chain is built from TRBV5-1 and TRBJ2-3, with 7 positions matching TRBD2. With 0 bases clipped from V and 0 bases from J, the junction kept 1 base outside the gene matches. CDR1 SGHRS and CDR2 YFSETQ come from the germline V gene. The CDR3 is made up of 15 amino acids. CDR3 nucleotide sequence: TGCGCCAGCAGCTTGGATAGCGGGAGCACAGATACGCAGTATTTT. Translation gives CASSLDSGSTDTQYF.

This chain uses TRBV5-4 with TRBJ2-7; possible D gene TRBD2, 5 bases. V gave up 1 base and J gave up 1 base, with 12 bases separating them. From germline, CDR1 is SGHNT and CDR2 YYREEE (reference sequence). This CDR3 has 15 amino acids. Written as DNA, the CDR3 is TGTGCCAGCAGCTTGCAAAGCGGATTTTCCTACGAGCAGTACTTC. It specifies CASSLQSGFSYEQYF.

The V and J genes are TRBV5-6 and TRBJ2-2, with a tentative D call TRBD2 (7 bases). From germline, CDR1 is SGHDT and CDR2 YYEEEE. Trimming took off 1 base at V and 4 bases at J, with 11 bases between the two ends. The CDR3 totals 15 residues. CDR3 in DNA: TGTGCCAGCAGCTTGTGGGGGGGGCTCACCGGGGAGCTGTTTTTT. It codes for CASSLWGGLTGELFF.

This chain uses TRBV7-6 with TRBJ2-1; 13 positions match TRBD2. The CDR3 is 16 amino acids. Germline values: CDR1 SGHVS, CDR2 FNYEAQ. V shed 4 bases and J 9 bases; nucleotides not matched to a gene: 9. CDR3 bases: TGTGCCAGCAGCTCGATACTAGCGGGGGGGCCCGGTGAGCAGTTCTTC. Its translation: CASSSILAGGPGEQFF.

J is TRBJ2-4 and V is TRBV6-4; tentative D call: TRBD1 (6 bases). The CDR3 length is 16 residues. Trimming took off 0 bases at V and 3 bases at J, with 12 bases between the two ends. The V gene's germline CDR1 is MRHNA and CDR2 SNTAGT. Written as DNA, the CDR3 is TGTGCCAGCAGTGACTCGGGACACGACGGCAAAAACATTCAGTACTTC. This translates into CASSDSGHDGKNIQYF.

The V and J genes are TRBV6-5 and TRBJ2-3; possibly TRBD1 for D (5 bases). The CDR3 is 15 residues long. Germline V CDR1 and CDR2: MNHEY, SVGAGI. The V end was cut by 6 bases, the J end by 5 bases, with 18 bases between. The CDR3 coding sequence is TGTGCCAGCAGACAACTTAGGGGTGGAAGAGATACGCAGTATTTT. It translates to CASRQLRGGRDTQYF.

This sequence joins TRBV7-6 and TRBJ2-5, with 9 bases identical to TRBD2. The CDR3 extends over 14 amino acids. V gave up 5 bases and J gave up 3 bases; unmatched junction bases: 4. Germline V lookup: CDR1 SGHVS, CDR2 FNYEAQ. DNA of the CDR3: TGTGCCAGCAGCCCCGGGACTAGCAAAGAGACCCAGTACTTC. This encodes CASSPGTSKETQYF.

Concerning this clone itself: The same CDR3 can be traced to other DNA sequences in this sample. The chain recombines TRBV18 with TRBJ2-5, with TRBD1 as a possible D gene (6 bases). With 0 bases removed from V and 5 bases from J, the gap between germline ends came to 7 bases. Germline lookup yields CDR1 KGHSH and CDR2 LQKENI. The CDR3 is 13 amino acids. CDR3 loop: CASSPPQGETQYF. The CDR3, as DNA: TGTGCCAGCTCACCACCTCAGGGGGAGACCCAGTACTTC.